This T cell receptor (beta chain) was retrieved from a study of response to subunit inactivated influenza vaccine. The germline gives CDR1 LGHDT, CDR2 YNNKEL (reference sequence). The CDR3 consists of 13 residues. V was shortened by 2 bases and J by 5 bases, with 9 bases between the two germline ends. TCRdb redid the calling of the RT-PCR reads with MiXCR, one entry per CDR3 protein. The sample has hundreds of thousands of distinct CDR3 sequences, 11% seen once; the top ten hold 11%. These data were also reused for a study on T cells expressing NK-cell markers. That paper notes: Researchers built TCR beta cDNA using 5'RACE template switching with UMIs. Within the sequenced cohort of eight donors, seven exhibited HCMV seropositivity and one was seronegative.

This chain uses TRBV3-1 with TRBJ2-5; no clear D gene. Material: PBMCs from blood, obtained on the day of vaccination. The sequence was obtained from a man aged 45-60 years who received an inactivated influenza vaccine. This CDR3 reads CASSQFGEETQYF. The CDR3 DNA follows: TGTGCCAGCAGCCAATTCGGAGAGGAGACCCAGTACTTC.